The 2 T cell receptor beta chains given below trace back to one sample, sequenced in a study of CD4 T cells in relation to SARS-CoV-2 and coronaviruses. Profiling relied on immunoSEQ multiplex PCR, and the TCRdb table lists in-frame clones only, not all of them. This table has 43,000 or so clones, over 70% appearing once. Their antigen targets remain unknown. The sample comprised naive CD4+ T cells from PBMCs, cultured in vitro. Subset described: naive CD4+ T cells isolated by negative enrichment. The receptors here all came from an adult with COVID-19.

This rearrangement joins TRBV20-1 to TRBJ1-2; TRBD1 aligns across 8 bases. Losses at the gene ends were 3 bases for V and 5 bases for J; bases not matched to a gene: 17. Germline lookup yields CDR1 DFQATT and CDR2 SNEGSKA (reference sequence). The CDR3 contains 17 residues. In nucleotides, the CDR3 is TGCAGTGCTAGTTGGTGGGGGAAAGGGACAGGAACTTATGGCTACACCTTC. This encodes CSASWWGKGTGTYGYTF.

This rearrangement joins TRBV9 to TRBJ2-5, with 7 bases identical to TRBD2. The CDR3 consists of 17 residues. CDR1 SGDLS and CDR2 YYNGEE come from the germline V gene. Unmatched junction bases numbered 8, after V lost 0 bases and J lost 0 bases. The CDR3 DNA sequence: TGTGCCAGCAGCGTAGGGGTTGGCGGGAGCCACCAAGAGACCCAGTACTTC. It specifies CASSVGVGGSHQETQYF.